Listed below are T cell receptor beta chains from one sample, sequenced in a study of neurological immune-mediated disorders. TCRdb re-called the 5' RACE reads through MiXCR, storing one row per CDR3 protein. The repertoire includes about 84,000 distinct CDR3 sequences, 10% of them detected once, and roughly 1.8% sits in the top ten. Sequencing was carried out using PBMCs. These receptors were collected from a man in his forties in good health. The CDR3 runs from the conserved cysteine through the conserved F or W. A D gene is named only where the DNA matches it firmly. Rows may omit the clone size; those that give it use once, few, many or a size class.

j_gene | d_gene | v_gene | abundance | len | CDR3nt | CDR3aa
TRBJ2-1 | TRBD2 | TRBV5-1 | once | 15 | TGCACCAGCAGCTTGTCAGCGGGAGTGCACAATGAGCAGTTCTTC | CTSSLSAGVHNEQFF
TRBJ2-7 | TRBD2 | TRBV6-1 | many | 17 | TGTGCCAGCAGTGAAGCGCTTGCGCTAGCGGGGGGGAATGAGCAGTACTTC | CASSEALALAGGNEQYF
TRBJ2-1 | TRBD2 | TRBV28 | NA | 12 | TGTGCCAGCCGCGGACTAGCGGGCCAGCAGTTCTTC | CASRGLAGQQFF
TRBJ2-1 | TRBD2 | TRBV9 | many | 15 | TGTGCCAGCAGCCCGCCGACTAGCGGTTACAATGAGCAGTTCTTC | CASSPPTSGYNEQFF
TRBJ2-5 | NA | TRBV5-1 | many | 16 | TGCGCCAGCAGCGAACTGGGCCTCCTCTTGGGCGAGACCCAGTACTTC | CASSELGLLLGETQYF
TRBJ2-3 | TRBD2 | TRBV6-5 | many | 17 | TGTGCCAGCAGTTACTCGATGGGTGCGGGGGGGCCAGATACGCAGTATTTT | CASSYSMGAGGPDTQYF
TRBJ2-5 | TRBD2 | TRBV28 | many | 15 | TGTGCCAGCAGTTACGTAGCGGGAGATGAAGAGACCCAGTACTTC | CASSYVAGDEETQYF
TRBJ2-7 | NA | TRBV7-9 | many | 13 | TGTGCCAGCAGCTATTCTGGGCTAGGGGAGCAGTACTTC | CASSYSGLGEQYF
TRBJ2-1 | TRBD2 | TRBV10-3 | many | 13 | TGTGCCATCAGTGAGTTGCCTAGCGGTCTCCAGTTCTTC | CAISELPSGLQFF
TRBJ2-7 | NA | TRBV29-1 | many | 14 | TGCAGCGTTGAAGGCGGTCAGAGCTCCTACGAGCAGTACTTC | CSVEGGQSSYEQYF
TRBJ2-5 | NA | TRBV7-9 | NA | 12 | TGTGCCAGCAGCTTAGGGAGGGAGACCCAGTACTTC | CASSLGRETQYF
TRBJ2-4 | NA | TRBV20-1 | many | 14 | TGCAGTGCTAGAACCGGCTATGATAGAAACATTCAGTACTTC | CSARTGYDRNIQYF
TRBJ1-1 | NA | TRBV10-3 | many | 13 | TGTGCCACCCTGGCCCCAAGCACTACTGAAGCTTTCTTT | CATLAPSTTEAFF
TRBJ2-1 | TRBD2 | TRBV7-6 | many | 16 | TGTGCCAGCAGCTTAGGGACTAGCGGAACCTACAATGAGCAGTTCTTC | CASSLGTSGTYNEQFF
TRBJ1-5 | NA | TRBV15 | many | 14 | TGTGCCACCGAGGAGGGGTCGGGCAATCAGCCCCAGCATTTT | CATEEGSGNQPQHF
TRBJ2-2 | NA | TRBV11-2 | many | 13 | TGTGCCAGCAGCTTAGTGGACACCGGGGAGCTGTTTTTT | CASSLVDTGELFF
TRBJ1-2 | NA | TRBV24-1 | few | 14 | TGTGCCACCAGCCCGGGAGGGAAGGACTATGGCTACACCTTC | CATSPGGKDYGYTF
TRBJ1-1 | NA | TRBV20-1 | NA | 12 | TGCAGCGGGATGGTCGGGGACACTGAAGCTTTCTTT | CSGMVGDTEAFF
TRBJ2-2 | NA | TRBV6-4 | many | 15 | TGTGCCAGCAGTGACCCCGGGACGAACACCGGGGAGCTGTTTTTT | CASSDPGTNTGELFF
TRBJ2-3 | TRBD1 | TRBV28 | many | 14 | TGTGCCAGCAGCCGGGACAGGGCGGCAGATACGCAGTATTTT | CASSRDRAADTQYF
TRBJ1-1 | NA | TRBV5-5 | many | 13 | TGTGCCAGCAGCCCTGAATCCTACACTGAAGCTTTCTTT | CASSPESYTEAFF
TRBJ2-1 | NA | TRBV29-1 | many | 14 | TGCAGCGTTGAAGGTCAGGCCGGAGAGTTTGAGCAGTTCTTC | CSVEGQAGEFEQFF
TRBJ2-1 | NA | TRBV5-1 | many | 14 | TGCGCCAGCAGCTTGTCGTCGAGATTAAATGAGCAGTTCTTC | CASSLSSRLNEQFF
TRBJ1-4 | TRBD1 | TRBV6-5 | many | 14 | TGTGCCAGCGGGGGAGGGGGCTCTGATGAAAAACTGTTTTTT | CASGGGGSDEKLFF
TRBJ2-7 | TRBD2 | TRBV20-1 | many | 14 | TGCAGTGCTAGAGTGAGTGGACTAGCCTACGAGCAGTACTTC | CSARVSGLAYEQYF
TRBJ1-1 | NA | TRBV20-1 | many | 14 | TGCAGTGCAAAGGGTTCCGGATGGGGCACTGAAGCTTTCTTT | CSAKGSGWGTEAFF
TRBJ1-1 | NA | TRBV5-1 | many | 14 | TGCGCCAGCAGCCCAAAAACGGGGAACACTGAAGCTTTCTTT | CASSPKTGNTEAFF
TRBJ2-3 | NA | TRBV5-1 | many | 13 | TGCGCCAGCAGCTCGAGGGACGCAGATACGCAGTATTTT | CASSSRDADTQYF
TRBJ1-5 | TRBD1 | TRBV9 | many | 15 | TGTGCCAGCAGCCCCGCCGGGACAGGGAATCAGCCCCAGCATTTT | CASSPAGTGNQPQHF
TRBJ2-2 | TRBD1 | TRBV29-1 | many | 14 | TGCAGCGTTTCCGGACAGGGGCGGGCCGGGGAGCTGTTTTTT | CSVSGQGRAGELFF
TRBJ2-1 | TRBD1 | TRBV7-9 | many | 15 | TGTGCCAGCAGCCTGACAGGGGCACCCTACAATGAGCAGTTCTTC | CASSLTGAPYNEQFF
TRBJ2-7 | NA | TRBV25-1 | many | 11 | TGTGCCAGCAGTGGGGGCTACGAGCAGTACTTC | CASSGGYEQYF
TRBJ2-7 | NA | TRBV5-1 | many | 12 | TGCGCCAGCAGCTCATCAGGGACCGAGCAGTACTTC | CASSSSGTEQYF
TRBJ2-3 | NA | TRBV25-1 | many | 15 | TGTGCCAGCAGTGATTATAGGGGGTCCACAGATACGCAGTATTTT | CASSDYRGSTDTQYF
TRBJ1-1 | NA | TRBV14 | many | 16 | TGTGCCAGCAGCCAAGGTCCAGATTTGCTGAACACTGAAGCTTTCTTT | CASSQGPDLLNTEAFF
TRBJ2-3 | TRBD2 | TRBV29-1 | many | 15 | TGCAGCGTTGAGGTAGCGGGGGCGGTGACAGATACGCAGTATTTT | CSVEVAGAVTDTQYF
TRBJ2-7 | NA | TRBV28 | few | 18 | TGTGCCAGCACCGCAGGGGGGTCGACAGGGACTACCCTCTACGAGCAGTACTTC | CASTAGGSTGTTLYEQYF
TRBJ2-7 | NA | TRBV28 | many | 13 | TGTGCCAGCAGTTCACCCCCCCTACGCGAGCAGTACTTC | CASSSPPLREQYF
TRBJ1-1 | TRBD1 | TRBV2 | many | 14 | TGTGCCAGCAGCGAAGGGGGCGCGTACACTGAAGCTTTCTTT | CASSEGGAYTEAFF
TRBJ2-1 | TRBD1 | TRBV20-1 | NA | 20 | TGCAGTGCTAGAGACCATATAACGGGACAGGGGGCGAGGGTTTCCAATGAGCAGTTCTTC | CSARDHITGQGARVSNEQFF
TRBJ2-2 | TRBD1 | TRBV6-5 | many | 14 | TGTGCCAGCAGGGGACAGGGAGGTGGCGGGGAGCTGTTTTTT | CASRGQGGGGELFF
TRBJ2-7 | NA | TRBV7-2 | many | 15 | TGTGCCAGCAGCTTAGAAAGGAGGGGCCGGGCCGAGCAGTACTTC | CASSLERRGRAEQYF
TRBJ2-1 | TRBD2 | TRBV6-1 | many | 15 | TGTGCCAGTTCCCTGGGACTAGTTGGGCACAATGAGCAGTTCTTC | CASSLGLVGHNEQFF
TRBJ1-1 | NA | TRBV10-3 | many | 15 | TGTGCCATCAGTGATCCTTCGGAGGGCAGGGCGGACGCTTTCTTT | CAISDPSEGRADAFF
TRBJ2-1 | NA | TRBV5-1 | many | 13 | TGCGCCAGCAGGGGGACTGGTACCAATGAGCAGTTCTTC | CASRGTGTNEQFF
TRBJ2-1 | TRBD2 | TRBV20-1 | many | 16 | TGCAGTGCTAGATGGGGGGTTGGACTAGCGGGGATTGAGCAGTTCTTC | CSARWGVGLAGIEQFF
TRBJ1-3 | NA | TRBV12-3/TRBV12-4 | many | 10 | TGTGCCAGCAGTTTAAACACCATATATTTT | CASSLNTIYF
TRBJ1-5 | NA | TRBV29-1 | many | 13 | TGCAGCGTTGGGGAGTTGGGCAATCAGCCCCAGCATTTT | CSVGELGNQPQHF
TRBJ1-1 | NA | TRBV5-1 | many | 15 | TGCGCCAGCAGCTTCAATCGGCAGTTGAACACTGAAGCTTTCTTT | CASSFNRQLNTEAFF
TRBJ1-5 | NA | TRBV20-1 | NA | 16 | TGCAGTGCTATCCCGATGGGAAGGACGATTAATCAGCCCCAGCATTTT | CSAIPMGRTINQPQHF
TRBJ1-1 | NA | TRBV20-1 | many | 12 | TGCAGTGCCTGCCAGGAGGGGACTGAAGCTTTCTTT | CSACQEGTEAFF
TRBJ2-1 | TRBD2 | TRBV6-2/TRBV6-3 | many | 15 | TGTGCCAGCGGTCTAGCGGGTCGCCTCTACAATGAGCAGTTCTTC | CASGLAGRLYNEQFF
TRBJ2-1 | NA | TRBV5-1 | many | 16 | TGCGCCAGCACCTGGGGGGCGGTGAGCTCCTACAATGAGCAGTTCTTC | CASTWGAVSSYNEQFF
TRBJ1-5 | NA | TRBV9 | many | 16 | TGTGCCAGCAGCGAGGGCCCCGGACAGATCTTACAACCCCAGCATTTT | CASSEGPGQILQPQHF
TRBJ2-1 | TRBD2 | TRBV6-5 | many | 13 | TGTGCCAGCAGTTACGGGGGGGTCAATGAGCAGTTCTTC | CASSYGGVNEQFF
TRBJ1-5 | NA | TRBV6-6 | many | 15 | TGTGCCAGCAGTTACTCGGGGGATAGCAATCAGCCCCAGCATTTT | CASSYSGDSNQPQHF
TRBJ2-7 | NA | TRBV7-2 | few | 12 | TGTGCCAGCAGCCCATCCTTAAGCGAGCAGTACTTC | CASSPSLSEQYF